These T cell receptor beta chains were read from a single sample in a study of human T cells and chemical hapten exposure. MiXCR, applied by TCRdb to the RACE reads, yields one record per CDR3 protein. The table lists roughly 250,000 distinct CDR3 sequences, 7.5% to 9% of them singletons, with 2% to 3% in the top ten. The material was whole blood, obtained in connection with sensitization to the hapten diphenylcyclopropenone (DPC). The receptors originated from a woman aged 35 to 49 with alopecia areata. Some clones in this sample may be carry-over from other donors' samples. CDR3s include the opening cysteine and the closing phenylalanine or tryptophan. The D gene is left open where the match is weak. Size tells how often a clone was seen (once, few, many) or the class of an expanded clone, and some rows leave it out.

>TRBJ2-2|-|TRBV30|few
CAWQAPARNTGELFF
TGTGCCTGGCAAGCCCCGGCCAGGAACACCGGGGAGCTGTTTTTT
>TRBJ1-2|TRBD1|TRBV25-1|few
CASSAGTGLYGYTF
TGTGCCAGCAGTGCCGGGACAGGGCTCTATGGCTACACCTTC
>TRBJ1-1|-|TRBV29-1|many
CSVDISAMNTEAFF
TGCAGCGTTGACATATCCGCCATGAACACTGAAGCTTTCTTT
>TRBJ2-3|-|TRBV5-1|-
CASSLGGSPSTDTQYF
TGCGCCAGCAGCTTGGGCGGCAGCCCGAGCACAGATACGCAGTATTTT
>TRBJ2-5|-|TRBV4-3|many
CASSQDLIDQETQYF
TGCGCCAGCAGCCAAGATCTTATAGATCAAGAGACCCAGTACTTC
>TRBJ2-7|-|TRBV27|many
CASSSLQGSSYEQYF
TGTGCCAGCAGTTCCCTCCAGGGTTCTTCCTACGAGCAGTACTTC
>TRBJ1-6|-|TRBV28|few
CASSWQYNSPLHF
TGTGCCAGCAGTTGGCAGTATAATTCACCCCTCCACTTT
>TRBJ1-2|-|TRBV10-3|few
CATGQSNYGYTF
TGTGCCACCGGACAGAGCAACTATGGCTACACCTTC
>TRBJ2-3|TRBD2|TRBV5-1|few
CARAGIAGVADTQYF
TGCGCCAGAGCGGGGATAGCGGGAGTCGCAGATACGCAGTATTTT
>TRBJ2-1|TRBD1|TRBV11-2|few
CANTGESSYNEQFF
TGTGCCAACACAGGGGAAAGCTCCTACAATGAGCAGTTCTTC
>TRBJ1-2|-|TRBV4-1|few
CASSQYAGLWAGYTF
TGCGCCAGCAGCCAGTATGCTGGTTTGTGGGCCGGCTACACCTTC
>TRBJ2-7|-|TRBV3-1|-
CASSPSAGVEQYF
TGTGCCAGCAGCCCGTCCGCAGGAGTGGAGCAGTACTTC
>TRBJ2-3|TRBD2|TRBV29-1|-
CSVEAAGGQGTQYF
TGCAGCGTTGAAGCTGCGGGAGGGCAGGGTACGCAGTATTTT
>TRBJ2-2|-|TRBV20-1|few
CSARAALRGTGELFF
TGCAGTGCTAGAGCAGCGCTAAGGGGCACCGGGGAGCTGTTTTTT
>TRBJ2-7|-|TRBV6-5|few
CASSSRDGMTYEQYF
TGTGCCAGCAGTTCCCGGGACGGAATGACCTACGAGCAGTACTTC
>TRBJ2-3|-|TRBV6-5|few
CASKAASTDTQYF
TGTGCCAGCAAGGCGGCTAGCACAGATACGCAGTATTTT
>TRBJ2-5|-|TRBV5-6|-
CASSSDLYQETQYF
TGTGCCAGCAGCTCCGACTTGTACCAAGAGACCCAGTACTTC
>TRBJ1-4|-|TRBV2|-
CASNLGQLANEKLFF
TGTGCCAGCAATCTGGGGCAATTGGCTAATGAAAAACTGTTTTTT
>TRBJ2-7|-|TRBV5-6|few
CASSLGARRRSGEQYF
TGTGCCAGCAGCTTGGGGGCCCGTAGACGGTCTGGCGAGCAGTACTTC
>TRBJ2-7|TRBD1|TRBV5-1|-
CASRPGQGREQYF
TGCGCCAGCAGACCGGGACAGGGCAGGGAGCAGTACTTC
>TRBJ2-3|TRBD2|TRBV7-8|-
CASSALSGRTDTQYF
TGTGCCAGCAGTGCACTGAGCGGGAGAACAGATACGCAGTATTTT
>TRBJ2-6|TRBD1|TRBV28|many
CASSWDRSGANVLTF
TGTGCCAGCAGTTGGGACAGGTCTGGGGCCAACGTCCTGACTTTC
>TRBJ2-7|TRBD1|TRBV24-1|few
CATSDPNSGTASYEQYF
TGTGCCACCAGTGATCCGAACTCAGGGACAGCCTCCTACGAGCAGTACTTC
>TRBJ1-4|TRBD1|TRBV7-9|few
CASSLGQGASEKLFF
TGTGCCAGCAGCTTAGGGCAGGGGGCTAGTGAAAAACTGTTTTTT
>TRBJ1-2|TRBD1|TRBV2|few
CASSGTGGAHGYTF
TGTGCCAGCAGCGGGACAGGGGGCGCCCATGGCTACACCTTC
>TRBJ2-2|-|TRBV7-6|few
CASSLNRGTQGELFF
TGTGCCAGCAGCTTAAATCGAGGCACCCAAGGGGAGCTGTTTTTT
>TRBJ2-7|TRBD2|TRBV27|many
CASSSGGSSYEQYF
TGTGCCAGCAGTTCCGGGGGGAGCTCCTACGAGCAGTACTTC
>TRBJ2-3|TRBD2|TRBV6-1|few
CASRGTIFLEQYF
TGTGCCAGCAGGGGGACTATTTTTTTGGAGCAGTATTTT
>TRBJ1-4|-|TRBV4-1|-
CASSQDGTPDEKLFF
TGCGCCAGCAGCCAAGATGGGACACCCGATGAAAAACTGTTTTTT
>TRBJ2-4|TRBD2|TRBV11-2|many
CASSQTSGRAKNIQYF
TGTGCCAGCAGCCAAACCAGCGGGAGGGCCAAAAACATTCAGTACTTC
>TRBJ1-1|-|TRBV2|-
CASNGNTEAFF
TGTGCCAGCAATGGAAACACTGAAGCTTTCTTT